Following are 21 T cell receptor beta chains from one sample sequenced in a study of T cell responses to AZD1222 COVID-19 vaccine. Some clones are missing from TCRdb's copy, which holds only in-frame ones; the method was immunoSEQ multiplex PCR. Among 180,000 or so clones listed, around 93% were seen once. Sequenced material: peripheral blood, taken 28 days after the second AZD1222 dose. These receptors all come from an adult who received the AZD1222 COVID-19 vaccine.

The chain has TRBV6-5 and TRBJ1-5, with TRBD1 as a possible D gene (6 bases). CDR3 length: 15 amino acids. Trimming stripped 5 bases from V and 8 bases from J, with 19 bases between. Germline CDR1 reads MNHEY; CDR2 reads SVGAGI. The CDR3 bases are TGTGCCAGCAGTCCCCCCCAGGGGCCTGAGGAGCCCCAGCATTTT. Protein product: CASSPPQGPEEPQHF.

This clone was recorded once. The chain uses TRBV6-5 and TRBJ2-2, with D perhaps given as TRBD1 or TRBD2 (5 bases each). Trimming took off 5 bases at V and 1 base at J, with 11 bases between the two ends. CDR1 and CDR2 from the germline V gene are MNHEY and SVGAGI. The CDR3 covers 15 residues. CDR3 amino acids: CASSRRGENTGELFF. As DNA, the CDR3 is TGTGCCAGCAGTCGGAGAGGGGAGAACACCGGGGAGCTGTTTTTT.

This rearrangement joins TRBV29-1 to TRBJ1-2; 9 bases are a match to TRBD1. The J segment lost 7 bases and the V segment lost 7 bases, leaving 10 bases of the junction unmatched. The CDR3 extends over 13 amino acids. Looked up from germline, CDR1 is SQVTM and CDR2 is ANQGSEA. Here the CDR3 reads CSGTGTGPAGYTF. DNA for the CDR3: TGCAGCGGAACCGGGACAGGGCCGGCTGGCTACACCTTC.

The chain recombines TRBV11-2 with TRBJ1-2; TRBD1 might be the D (6 bases). The CDR3 length is 14 residues. V was shortened by 6 bases and J by 6 bases, with 17 bases between the two germline ends. The germline V gene has CDR1 SGHAT and CDR2 FQNNGV. CDR3 residues: CASSRGAQQDGYTF. DNA of the CDR3: TGTGCCAGCAGTCGGGGGGCGCAGCAGGATGGCTACACCTTC.

The DNA of the CDR3 is TGTGCCAGCTCACCTCGACAGGAGAGCACTGAAGCTTTCTTT. Its translation is CASSPRQESTEAFF. This chain joins TRBV18 and TRBJ1-1; D may be TRBD1 (6 bases). The CDR3 runs 14 residues. Germline assignment: CDR1 KGHSH and CDR2 LQKENI. Trimming removed 3 bases at V and 4 bases at J, with 12 bases between.

V gene TRBV27 combines with J gene TRBJ1-2; perhaps TRBD1 as D (5 bases). The CDR3 spans 13 residues. Germline CDR1 and CDR2: MNHEY and SMNVEV (reference sequence). Deletions cut 8 bases from V and 8 bases from J, with 18 bases between. The CDR3 loop reads CASQPDRFGGYTF. Here the CDR3 DNA reads TGTGCCAGCCAGCCAGACAGATTTGGGGGCTACACCTTC.

The chain combines TRBV27 with TRBJ2-1, with TRBD1 matching over 9 bases. Germline CDR1 and CDR2: MNHEY and SMNVEV (reference sequence). CDR3 size: 15 residues. The junction had 7 bases not matched to a gene; V was cut back by 4 bases and J by 6 bases. The DNA for the CDR3 is TGTGCCAGCAGTTCCTGGACAGGGGCGGGCAATGAGCAGTTCTTC. Translated, it gives CASSSWTGAGNEQFF.

V gene TRBV7-3 combines with J gene TRBJ1-6, with D possibly being TRBD1 (6 bases). The V gene lost 6 bases and the J gene lost 5 bases, with 8 bases spanning the gap. This CDR3 is built from 13 residues. Germline V gene data show CDR1 as SGHTA and CDR2 as FQGTGA. The CDR3 region has the DNA TGTGCCAGCAGTCAGGGGAATAATTCACCCCTCCACTTT. It codes for CASSQGNNSPLHF.

V is TRBV10-3 and J is TRBJ2-6, with TRBD1 identical over 8 bases. CDR1 and CDR2 (germline): ENHRY, SYGVKD. J gave up 2 bases and V 6 bases, and 6 bases lay outside the gene matches. CDR3 length equals 16 residues. In DNA form, the CDR3 reads TGTGCCATCAGCAGGACAGGGAACACTGGGGCCAACGTCCTGACTTTC. It codes for CAISRTGNTGANVLTF.

This chain links TRBV9 with TRBJ2-4, with D unresolved. The length of the CDR3 is 15 residues. Trimming cost V 5 bases and J 5 bases, with 17 bases left between them. Germline V gene data show CDR1 as SGDLS and CDR2 as YYNGEE. CDR3 loop: CASSLGRGPQNIQYF. In nucleotides, the CDR3 is TGTGCCAGCAGTTTAGGAAGAGGTCCCCAAAACATTCAGTACTTC.

The rearrangement uses TRBV19 and TRBJ1-5, with D perhaps TRBD1 (6 bases). Between the trimmed V and J ends, which lost 0 bases and 2 bases, there was a span of 8 bases. This CDR3 region has 15 residues. The germline CDR1 and CDR2 sequences are LNHDA and SQIVND (reference sequence). CDR3 protein: CASSIDGGGNQPQHF. The CDR3 DNA is TGTGCCAGTAGTATAGATGGGGGCGGCAATCAGCCCCAGCATTTT.

The chain uses TRBV19 and TRBJ1-1; 8 bases match TRBD1. The CDR3 runs 14 residues. Trimming took 5 bases from V and 5 from J; bases not matched to a gene: 7. Germline lookup yields CDR1 LNHDA and CDR2 SQIVND (reference sequence). The CDR3 loop is CASSPMDRETEAFF. In DNA form, the CDR3 reads TGTGCCAGTAGTCCGATGGACAGGGAAACTGAAGCTTTCTTT. The complete variable domain, with remaining parts taken from reference TRBV19 and TRBJ1-1, reads DGGITQSPKYLFRKEGQNVTLSCEQNLNHDAMYWYRQDPGQGLRLIYYSQIVNDFQKGDIAEGYSVSREKKESFPLTVTSAQKNPTAFYLCASSPMDRETEAFFGQGTRLTVV.

This clone was seen a handful of times. The J gene is TRBJ2-7, the V gene TRBV7-9; unclear D gene. The CDR3 extends over 14 amino acids. Germline-derived CDR1 and CDR2 are SEHNR and FQNEAQ (reference sequence). Between the trimmed V and J ends, which lost 4 bases and 3 bases, there was a span of 13 bases. The CDR3 DNA sequence: TGTGCCAGCAGCTCCCACGTATTGGACTACGAGCAGTACTTC. Residues: CASSSHVLDYEQYF.

The rearrangement uses TRBV6-5 and TRBJ1-2; tentatively, D is TRBD1 (6 bases). The CDR3 is 14 residues long. In germline, CDR1 is MNHEY, CDR2 SVGAGI. The V and J ends lost 8 bases and 2 bases respectively, with 15 bases between them. The CDR3 sequence is CASSSGGGNYGYTF. The CDR3 DNA follows: TGTGCCAGCTCCTCCGGTGGGGGCAACTATGGCTACACCTTC.

The chain couples TRBV20-1 to TRBJ1-5, with 7 bases fitting TRBD1. The CDR3 has 14 residues. Germline values: CDR1 DFQATT, CDR2 SNEGSKA (reference sequence). The ends lost 3 bases at V and 5 bases at J; junction bases unmatched: 7. The CDR3 region has the DNA TGCAGTGCTAGTGTCGACAGGGCAGATCAGCCCCAGCATTTT. This codes for CSASVDRADQPQHF.

CDR3 residues: CASSLVVAGDNEQFF. CDR3 DNA: TGTGCCAGCAGCTTAGTGGTAGCGGGGGACAATGAGCAGTTCTTC. This chain joins TRBV7-9 and TRBJ2-1, with 9 nucleotides matching TRBD2. The CDR3 covers 15 residues. Germline V gives CDR1 SEHNR, CDR2 FQNEAQ (reference sequence). J was trimmed by 5 bases and V by 1 base; bases with no gene match: 3.

This clone was detected once. The chain combines TRBV2 with TRBJ2-5, with D unresolved. CDR1 and CDR2 (germline): SNHLY, FYNNEI. The CDR3 has 11 amino acids. Trimming took 7 bases from V and 3 from J, leaving 6 bases between them. The chain's CDR3 is CASTGEETQYF. The CDR3 DNA reads as TGTGCCAGCACCGGTGAAGAGACCCAGTACTTC.

The rearrangement uses TRBV12-3 or TRBV12-4 and TRBJ1-1; the D is unclear. V lost 2 bases and J 4 bases, leaving 8 bases between the germline ends. This CDR3 region has 13 residues. Here the CDR3 DNA reads TGTGCCAGCAGTTTATATCCGGGCACTGAAGCTTTCTTT. Translation: CASSLYPGTEAFF.

The rearrangement joins TRBV7-9 to TRBJ2-1; D unresolved. The germline gives CDR1 SEHNR, CDR2 FQNEAQ (reference sequence). The CDR3 length is 14 residues. V was clipped by 3 bases and J by 4 bases, with 10 bases between them. The CDR3 sequence is CASSLSARYNEQFF. CDR3 bases: TGTGCCAGCAGCTTGTCAGCGAGATACAATGAGCAGTTCTTC.

The genes are TRBV5-5 and TRBJ2-7; D call uncertain. This CDR3 contains 16 residues. CDR1 is SGHKS, CDR2 YYEKEE, per germline (reference sequence). Trimming took 0 bases from V and 7 from J, leaving 20 bases between them. Here the CDR3 reads CASSLEPVRYLGEQYF. The CDR3 nucleotides read TGTGCCAGCAGCTTGGAGCCCGTAAGATACTTGGGGGAGCAGTACTTC.

The rearrangement links TRBV6-5 to TRBJ1-1, with D uncertain. The CDR3 totals 14 residues. Germline V gene data show CDR1 as MNHEY and CDR2 as SVGAGI. Trimming cost V 6 bases and J 3 bases, with 14 bases left between them. The CDR3 DNA reads TGTGCCAGCAGGATCCCTGGGCGGGACACTGAAGCTTTCTTT. This codes for CASRIPGRDTEAFF.